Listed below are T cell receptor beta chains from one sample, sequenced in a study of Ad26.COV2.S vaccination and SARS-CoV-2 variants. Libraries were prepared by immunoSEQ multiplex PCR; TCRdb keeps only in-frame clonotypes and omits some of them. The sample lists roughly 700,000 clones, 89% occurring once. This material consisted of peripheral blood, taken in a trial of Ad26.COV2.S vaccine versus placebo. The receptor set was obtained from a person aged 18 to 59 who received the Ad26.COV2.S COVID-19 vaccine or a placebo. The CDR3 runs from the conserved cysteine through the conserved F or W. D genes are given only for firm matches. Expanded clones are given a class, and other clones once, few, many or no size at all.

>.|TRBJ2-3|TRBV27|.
TGTGCCAGCAGTTTTGGGGGATTTTCCACAGATACGCAGTATTTT
CASSFGGFSTDTQYF
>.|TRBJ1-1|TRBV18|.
TGTGCCAGCTCACCTTCGCCGGGCACTGAAGCTTTCTTT
CASSPSPGTEAFF
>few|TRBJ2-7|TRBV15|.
TGTGCCACCAGCAGAGATCCGGCCTACGAGCAGTACTTC
CATSRDPAYEQYF
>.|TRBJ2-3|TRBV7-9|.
TGTGCCAGCAGCTCCCTCCCCGGGACAGACGGGGGAGATACGCAGTATTTT
CASSSLPGTDGGDTQYF
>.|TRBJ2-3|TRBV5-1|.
TGCGCCAGCAGCCTTGGACACCCAAGCACAGATACGCAGTATTTT
CASSLGHPSTDTQYF
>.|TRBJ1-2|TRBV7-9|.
TGTGCCAGCAGCTTAGGCGGTTATGGCTACACCTTC
CASSLGGYGYTF
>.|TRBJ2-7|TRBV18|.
TGTGCCAGCTCACCGGGAGAGAATACTGGCGAGCAGTACTTC
CASSPGENTGEQYF
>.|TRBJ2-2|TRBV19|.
TGTGCCAGTAGTCTGATCCAAGGGGAGCTGTTTTTT
CASSLIQGELFF
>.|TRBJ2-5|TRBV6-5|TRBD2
TGTGCCAGCATCGGGAGGAGGCAAGAGACCCAGTACTTC
CASIGRRQETQYF
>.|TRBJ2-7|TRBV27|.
TGTGCCAGCAGTTTAGTTGGGCGGGAGCAGTACTTC
CASSLVGREQYF
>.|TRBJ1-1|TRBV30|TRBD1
TGTGCCTGGAGTCGAAAGGGGGCGGCGGACACTGAAGCTTTCTTT
CAWSRKGAADTEAFF
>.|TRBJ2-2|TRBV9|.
TGTGCCAGCAGCGTCCGGTCGGCCGGGGAGCTGTTTTTT
CASSVRSAGELFF
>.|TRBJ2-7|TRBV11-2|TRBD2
TGTGCCAGCAGCTTAGTCGCGGGAGGGAACGAGCAGTACTTC
CASSLVAGGNEQYF
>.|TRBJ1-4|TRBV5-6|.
TGTGCCAGCAGCTTAATAGGACAGTTTAATGAAAAACTGTTTTTT
CASSLIGQFNEKLFF
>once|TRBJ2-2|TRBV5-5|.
TGTGCCAGCACCCGGACGGTGAACACCGGGGAGCTGTTTTTT
CASTRTVNTGELFF
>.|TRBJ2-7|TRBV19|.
TGTGCCAGTAGTATTTTAGGTGTCAACGAGCAGTACTTC
CASSILGVNEQYF
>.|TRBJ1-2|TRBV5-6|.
TGTGCCAGCAGCTTGGAGAGGAACTATGGCTACACCTTC
CASSLERNYGYTF
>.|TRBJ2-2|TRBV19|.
TGTGCCAGTAGTAAGTCCACCGGGGAGCTGTTTTTT
CASSKSTGELFF
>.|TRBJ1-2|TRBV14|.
TGTGCCAGCAGCCTGACACTCAGCCCTGGCTACACCTTC
CASSLTLSPGYTF
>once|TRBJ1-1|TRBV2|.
TGTGCCAGCAGTAACGAAGGCGGGGCAGCTTTCTTT
CASSNEGGAAFF
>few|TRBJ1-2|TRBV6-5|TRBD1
TGTGCCAGCAGTTACTCGGACAGGGAAGGCTATGGCTACACCTTC
CASSYSDREGYGYTF
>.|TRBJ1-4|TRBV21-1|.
TGTGCCAGCAGCAAACCGCACAGGTTCGAAGAAAAACTGTTTTTT
CASSKPHRFEEKLFF
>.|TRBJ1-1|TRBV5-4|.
TGTGCCAGCAGGCAACAGGGAGATCACACTGAAGCTTTCTTT
CASRQQGDHTEAFF
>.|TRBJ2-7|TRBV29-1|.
TGCAGCGTCGCGGCGGGCCCCTACGAGCAGTACTTC
CSVAAGPYEQYF
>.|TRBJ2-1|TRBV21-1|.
TGTGCCAGCAGCAAAGCGGGGACTAGCCAGACGAGCTCCTACAATGAGCAGTTCTTC
CASSKAGTSQTSSYNEQFF
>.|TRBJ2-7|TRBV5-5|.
TGTGCCAGCAGCTTGACAGTGAACGAGCAGTACTTC
CASSLTVNEQYF
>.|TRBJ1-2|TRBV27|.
TGTGCCAGCAGCCGACAGTTGGGGGGCTATGGCTACACCTTC
CASSRQLGGYGYTF
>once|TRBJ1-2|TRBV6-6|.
TGTGCCAGCAGTTACTCGAGGGAAATTGGCTACACCTTC
CASSYSREIGYTF
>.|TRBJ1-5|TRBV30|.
TGTGCCTGGAGTGTAGGGCAGAGAAATCAGCCCCAGCATTTT
CAWSVGQRNQPQHF
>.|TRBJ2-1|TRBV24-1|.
TGTGCCACCACGACGGACTTAGGGGAGCAGTTCTTC
CATTTDLGEQFF
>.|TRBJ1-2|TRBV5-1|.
TGCGCCAGCAGCTTGCCAGGACTGACAGACTATGGCTACACCTTC
CASSLPGLTDYGYTF
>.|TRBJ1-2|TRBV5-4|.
TGTGCCAGCAGCTTGGATGAGGGTTTCGGCTACACCTTC
CASSLDEGFGYTF
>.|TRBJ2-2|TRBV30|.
TGTGCCTGGGGCGACCCCCGGGAGCTGTTTTTT
CAWGDPRELFF
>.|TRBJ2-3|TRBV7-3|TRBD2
TGTGCCAGCAGCTTATATAGCGGGGGAGTAGATACGCAGTATTTT
CASSLYSGGVDTQYF
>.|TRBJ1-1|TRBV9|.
TGTGCCAGCAGCGTAGGTGCAGGGAAGAACACTGAAGCTTTCTTT
CASSVGAGKNTEAFF
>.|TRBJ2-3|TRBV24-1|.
TGTGCCACCAGTGAATCTAGCACAGATACACAGTATTTT
CATSESSTDTQYF
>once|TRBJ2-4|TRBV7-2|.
TGTGCCAGCAGCTGGGCTGGGACCACACGGCAGTACTTC
CASSWAGTTRQYF
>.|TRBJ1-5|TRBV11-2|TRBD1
TGTGCCAGCAGCTTAGATCAGGGGGCAGGTGGCAATCAGCCCCAGCATTTT
CASSLDQGAGGNQPQHF
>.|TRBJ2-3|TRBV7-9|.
TGTGCCAGCACCCAGGAGGGGAACACGCAGTATTTT
CASTQEGNTQYF
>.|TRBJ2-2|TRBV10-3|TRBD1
TGTGCCCTCAGGGAGACAGGGCTCACCGGGGAGCTGTTTTTT
CALRETGLTGELFF
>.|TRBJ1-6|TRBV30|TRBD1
TGTGCCTGGAGTGTGCCGACAGGGGACAGAAATTCACCCCTCCACTTT
CAWSVPTGDRNSPLHF
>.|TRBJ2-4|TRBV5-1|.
TGCGCCAGCAGCTCCGGGACTTTGGGGAACATTCAGTACTTC
CASSSGTLGNIQYF
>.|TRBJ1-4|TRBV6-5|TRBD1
TGTGCCAGCAGTTCCGACAGGGGAGTCGGTGAAAAACTGTTTTTT
CASSSDRGVGEKLFF
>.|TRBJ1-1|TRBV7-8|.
TGTGCCAGCAGCCAGGCCACAGGTCTCTTCTATGCTTTCTTT
CASSQATGLFYAFF
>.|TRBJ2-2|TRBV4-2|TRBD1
TGTGCCAGCAGCCAAGGTCCCGGACAGGGTCAAGCCGGGGAGCTGTTTTTT
CASSQGPGQGQAGELFF
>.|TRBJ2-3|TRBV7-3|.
TGTGCCAGCAGCTTAAACAGAGCAGATACGCAGTATTTT
CASSLNRADTQYF